Ten or more counts support the clone carrying this TCR beta chain. Its specificity is not known. These data belong to a study of regulatory T cells in long-lasting Graves disease. Building the TCR beta libraries relied on iRepertoire HTBI primers, and CDR3 regions underwent Arm-PCR. TCRdb called the multiplex PCR reads again in MiXCR, with one record for every CDR3 protein. The table lists 580,000 or so distinct CDR3 sequences, 15% to 20% of them singletons, with 12% in the top ten. Regarding time point: newly diagnosed GD, antithyroid drugs for less than 3 months. Researchers made the TCR library from RNA that was extracted from PBMCs. American Thyroid Association guidelines defined how Graves' disease was diagnosed. General study points: Persistent disease favored TRBV28, TRBJ1-2 and TRBJ2-5. Sharing of public clonotypes was greater in persistent patients (around 2,500) than in new patients (around 880).

Trimming at V came to 0 bases and at J to 7 bases, leaving 5 bases not matched to a gene. Germline V CDR1 and CDR2: SGHRS, YFSETQ. The CDR3 is made up of 16 amino acids. The data also belong to a second study, concerning T cells in Graves' hyperthyroidism and ophthalmopathy.

Material: peripheral blood mononuclear cells (PBMCs), obtained at new diagnosis, from a patient treated with antithyroid drugs. The J gene is TRBJ2-7, the V gene TRBV5-1; 15 nucleotides agree with TRBD2. This receptor was taken from a man between 18 and 35 years old with Graves disease. The CDR3 region is CASSLGTSGRAGEQYF. The DNA for the CDR3 is TGCGCCAGCAGCTTGGGGACTAGCGGGAGGGCCGGTGAGCAGTACTTC.